This record looks at one T cell receptor beta chain sequence and its context. Its target antigen remains unknown. One base away there is no much larger clone; base qualities are not given. These data come from a study of blood T cell repertoires in COVID-19 (dated by TCRdb to 2018 to 2021). About the full investigation: Collaborator samples came from the United States, Italy and Spain and covered acute and convalescent phases of COVID-19. The samples were drawn from two sources: the first 160 participants of the ongoing ImmuneRACE study, and 1,254 subjects contributed by 6 global collaborators. The sample metadata nearly always contained a de-identified subject ID, COVID-19 status, age in years and sex. The prospective study material was composed of cDNA or gDNA derived from T cells, B-cell-depleted T cells, or PBMCs. Where HLA class I and class II types were available, the types were taken from metadata supplied by the sample provider, not from assay-based typing. The repertoires were released in a freely available public database meant as a resource for research on the immune response to SARS-CoV-2. Deeply sampled blood TCRbeta repertoires from subjects exposed to, actively infected with, or recovered from COVID-19 were included in the dataset.

The full study reports these points: The quantity of clinical and demographic metadata differed by source and by participant and was supplied without curation.

The immunoSEQ Assay, a bias-controlled multiplex PCR, was used to amplify TCRbeta CDR3 regions from genomic DNA. On the authors' methods: Nucleated cell counts per sample were estimated from amplification of reference gene primers within the assay. To quantify the absolute abundance of each unique TCRbeta CDR3 rearrangement, sequence reads were collapsed and filtered. For each sample, productive Simpson clonality was calculated by taking the square root of Simpson's diversity index across productive rearrangements. The immuneACCESS repertoire file appears here via TCRdb, limited to in-frame rearrangements. These files lack a portion of the clones; in checked studies, under half of the deficit traces to unresolved V genes, and the cause of the others is not known. V and J calls and clone size follow that table, whereas D and trimming were derived from the DNA. For this sample there are about 58,000 clones; 78% appear just once. The ten largest make up nearly 5% of the sample.

From the cysteine through the phenylalanine, the CDR3 covers 16 amino acids. Just the 48-base CDR3 DNA is kept, in frame starting at base 1. The junction shows trimming of 8 bases on V and 3 bases on J, plus 19 bases between the germline ends. Sequences SNHLY (CDR1) and FYNNEI (CDR2) are obtained from the germline V gene. Collaborating institutions collected whole blood in K2EDTA tubes following their own protocols. Collaborator samples were shipped for TCRbeta analysis as frozen whole blood, isolated PBMCs, or DNA extracted from either sample type. In this chain, TRBV2 is recombined with TRBJ1-4; perhaps TRBD1 is the D gene, with 6 bases matching. The clonotype was recovered from a human donor in a cohort sampled during active COVID-19. Sequenced sample: peripheral blood. Here the CDR3 is given as CASWGREGLPNEKLFF. The DNA sequence is given as TGTGCCAGCTGGGGGCGCGAGGGTCTACCTAATGAAAAACTGTTTTTT. When the CDR3 is completed using the reference TRBV2 and TRBJ1-4 genes on either side, the full variable domain is EPEVTQTPSHQVTQMGQEVILRCVPISNHLYFYWYRQILGQKVEFLVSFYNNEISEKSEIFDDQFSVERPDGSNFTLKIRSTKLEDSAMYFCASWGREGLPNEKLFFGSGTQLSVL.